What follows are 4 T cell receptor beta chains derived from one specimen sequenced in a study of human T cells and chemical hapten exposure. The sample's time point: patch test 1, 2 weeks after DPC sensitization. The treatment is: therapeutic diphenylcyclopropenone sensitization with weekly scalp DPC. TCRdb redid the calling of the RACE reads with MiXCR, one entry per CDR3 protein. The table lists some 340,000 distinct CDR3 sequences, around 6.9% of them singletons, with 7.5% to 8.5% in the top ten. This material consisted of whole blood, taken in connection with sensitization to the hapten diphenylcyclopropenone (DPC). These receptors were collected from a young woman with alopecia areata. Some clones in this sample may be carry-over from other donors' samples.

The rearrangement uses TRBV14 and TRBJ2-1, with TRBD1 as a possible D gene (6 bases). The CDR3 loop spans 16 amino acids. V gave up 1 base and J gave up 6 bases, with 16 bases separating them. CDR1 SGHDN and CDR2 FVKESK come from the germline V gene. CDR3 sequence (DNA): TGTGCCAGCAGCCAAGGGAAACAGGGAAACTTCAATGAGCAGTTCTTC. It specifies CASSQGKQGNFNEQFF.

This chain connects TRBV25-1 to TRBJ2-1, with TRBD1 identical over 8 bases. Germline CDR1 is MGHDK and CDR2 is SYGVNS. The CDR3 is 13 residues long. V gave up 7 bases and J gave up 12 bases; unmatched junction bases: 11. Here the CDR3 reads CASTLTGALRQFF. Here the CDR3 DNA reads TGTGCCAGCACGCTGACAGGGGCGTTAAGGCAGTTCTTC.

This clonotype has at least ten counts. The chain couples TRBV7-2 to TRBJ1-1; D is undetermined. The germline V and J ends were trimmed by 5 bases and 4 bases, with 8 bases remaining between them. This CDR3 has 12 residues. Per germline, CDR1 SGHTA and CDR2 FQGNSA. CDR3 in amino acids: CASSPRSTEAFF. In nucleotides, the CDR3 is TGTGCCAGCAGCCCCCGGTCCACTGAAGCTTTCTTT.

This clonotype occurred a few times. The rearrangement links TRBV20-1 to TRBJ2-4; possible D gene TRBD1, 6 bases. Germline V gives CDR1 DFQATT, CDR2 SNEGSKA (reference sequence). This CDR3 comprises 14 residues. Trimming took off 6 bases at V and 0 bases at J, with 12 bases between the two ends. CDR3 loop: CSATGLGAKNIQYF. CDR3 bases: TGCAGTGCCACAGGGTTAGGAGCCAAAAACATTCAGTACTTC.